This is a list of T cell receptor beta chains from one sample in a study of T cell repertoires in cytomegalovirus infection. One entry per CDR3 protein results from TCRdb running MiXCR on the reads. The sample lists some 400,000 distinct CDR3 sequences; 18% were seen once. The specimen sequenced was PBMCs. The receptor set was obtained from a human donor in good health (CMV status not recorded). Some clones in this sample may be carry-over from other donors' samples. Each CDR3 is given with its conserved first and last residue. A D gene is named only where the DNA matches it firmly. Rows may omit the clone size; those that give it use once, few, many or a size class.

j_call	d_call	v_call	clone_size	cdr3_length	cdr3_nt	cdr3_aa
TRBJ2-7	TRBD2	TRBV10-3	many	16	TGTGCCGTCCACCGGGACATGGGACTAGGGGACTACGAGCAGTACTTC	CAVHRDMGLGDYEQYF
TRBJ2-6	TRBD2	TRBV7-9	-	18	TGTGCCAGCAGGCCGCAGACCGGGGAGGGAGCTGGGGCCAACGTCCTGACTTTC	CASRPQTGEGAGANVLTF
TRBJ2-5	-	TRBV7-2	many	15	TGTGCCAGCAGCTTAGTAGCGGCAGGGGACCAGACCCAGTACTTC	CASSLVAAGDQTQYF
TRBJ1-1	-	TRBV5-1	few	14	TGCGCCAGCAGCTTGGTTCAGCTCAACACTGAAGCTTTCTTT	CASSLVQLNTEAFF
TRBJ1-5	-	TRBV19	few	14	TGTGCCAGTAGTATCAGACAGTACAATCAGCCCCAGCATTTT	CASSIRQYNQPQHF
TRBJ1-4	-	TRBV7-8	-	13	TGTGCCAGCAGCTTAAGTATTCGGGAAAAACTGTTTTTT	CASSLSIREKLFF
TRBJ2-7	-	TRBV11-2	-	12	TGTGCCAGCAGCTTAGTCGATCGGGGGCAGTACTTC	CASSLVDRGQYF
TRBJ1-1	TRBD1	TRBV10-3	once	15	TGTGCCACAGCACGGAGAACAGGGGACCGTACTGAAGCTTTCTTT	CATARRTGDRTEAFF
TRBJ1-2	-	TRBV5-1	few	15	TGCGCCAGCAGCTATCAGGCCTCGGCGAACTATGGCTACACCTTC	CASSYQASANYGYTF
TRBJ1-5	TRBD1	TRBV12-3/TRBV12-4	many	16	TGTGCCAGCAGTTCCCCTCCGGGACAGCAAAATCAGCCCCAGCATTTT	CASSSPPGQQNQPQHF